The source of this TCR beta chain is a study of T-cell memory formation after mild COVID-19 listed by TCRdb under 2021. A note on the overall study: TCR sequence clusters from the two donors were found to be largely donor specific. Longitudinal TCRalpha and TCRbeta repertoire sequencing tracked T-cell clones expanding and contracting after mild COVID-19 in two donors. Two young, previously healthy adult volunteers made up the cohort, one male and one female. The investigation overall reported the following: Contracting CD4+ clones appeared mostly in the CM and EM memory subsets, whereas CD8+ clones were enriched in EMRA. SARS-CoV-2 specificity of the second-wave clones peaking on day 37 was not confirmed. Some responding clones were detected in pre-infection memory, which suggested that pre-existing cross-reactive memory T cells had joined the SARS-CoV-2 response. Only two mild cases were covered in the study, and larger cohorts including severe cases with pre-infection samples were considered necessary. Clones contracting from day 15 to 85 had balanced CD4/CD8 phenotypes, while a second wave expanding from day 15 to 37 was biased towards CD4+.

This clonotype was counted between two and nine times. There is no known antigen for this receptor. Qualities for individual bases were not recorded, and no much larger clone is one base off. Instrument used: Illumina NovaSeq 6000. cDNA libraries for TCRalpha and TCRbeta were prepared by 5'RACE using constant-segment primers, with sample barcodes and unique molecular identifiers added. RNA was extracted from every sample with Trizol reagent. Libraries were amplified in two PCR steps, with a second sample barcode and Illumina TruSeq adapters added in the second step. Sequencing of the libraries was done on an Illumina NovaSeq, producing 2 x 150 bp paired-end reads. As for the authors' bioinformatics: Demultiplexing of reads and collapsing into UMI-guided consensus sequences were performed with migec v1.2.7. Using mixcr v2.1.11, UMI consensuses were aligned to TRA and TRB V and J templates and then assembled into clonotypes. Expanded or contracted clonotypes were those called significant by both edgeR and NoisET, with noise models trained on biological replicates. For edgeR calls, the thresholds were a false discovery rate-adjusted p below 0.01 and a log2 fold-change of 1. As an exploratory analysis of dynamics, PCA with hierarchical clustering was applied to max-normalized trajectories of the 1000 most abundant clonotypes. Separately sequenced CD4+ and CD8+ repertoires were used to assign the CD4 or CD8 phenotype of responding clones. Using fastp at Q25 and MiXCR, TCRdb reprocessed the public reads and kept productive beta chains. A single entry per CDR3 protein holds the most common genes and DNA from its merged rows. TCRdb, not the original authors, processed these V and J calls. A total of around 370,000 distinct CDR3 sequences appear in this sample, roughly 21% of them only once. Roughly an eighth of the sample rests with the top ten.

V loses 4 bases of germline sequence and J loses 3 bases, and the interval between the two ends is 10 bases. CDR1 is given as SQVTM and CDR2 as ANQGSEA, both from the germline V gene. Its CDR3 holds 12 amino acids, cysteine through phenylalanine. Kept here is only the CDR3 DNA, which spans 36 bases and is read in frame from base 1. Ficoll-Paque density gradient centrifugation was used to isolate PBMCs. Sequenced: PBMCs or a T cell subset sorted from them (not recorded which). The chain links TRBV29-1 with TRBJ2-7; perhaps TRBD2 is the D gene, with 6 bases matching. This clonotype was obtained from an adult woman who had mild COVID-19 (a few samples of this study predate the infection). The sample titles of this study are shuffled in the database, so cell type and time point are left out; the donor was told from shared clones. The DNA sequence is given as TGCAGCGTTGTTTCGGGGGTCTACGAGCAGTACTTC. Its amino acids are CSVVSGVYEQYF.